This TCR beta chain was obtained from a study of radiotherapy plus CTLA-4 blockade in lung cancer. The germline V gene encodes CDR1 SGHTA and CDR2 FQGTGA. The V and J ends lost 2 bases and 6 bases, in that order; junction bases with no gene match: 8. The length of the CDR3 is 17 residues. Measured with immunoSEQ multiplex PCR; TCRdb has only the in-frame clones, and not every one. The sample holds roughly 110,000 clones, under 90% seen once. The origin of this receptor is a human donor with non-small cell lung cancer that progressed on radiotherapy plus ipilimumab. Some clones in this sample may be carry-over from other donors' samples. The chain carries TRBV7-3 and TRBJ2-1; 12 positions match TRBD2. The material was peripheral blood, obtained from a patient treated with radiotherapy plus ipilimumab. CDR3 residues: CASSLRGLAGSRNEQFF. The DNA for the CDR3 is TGTGCCAGCAGCTTACGCGGACTAGCGGGGTCCCGCAATGAGCAGTTCTTC.